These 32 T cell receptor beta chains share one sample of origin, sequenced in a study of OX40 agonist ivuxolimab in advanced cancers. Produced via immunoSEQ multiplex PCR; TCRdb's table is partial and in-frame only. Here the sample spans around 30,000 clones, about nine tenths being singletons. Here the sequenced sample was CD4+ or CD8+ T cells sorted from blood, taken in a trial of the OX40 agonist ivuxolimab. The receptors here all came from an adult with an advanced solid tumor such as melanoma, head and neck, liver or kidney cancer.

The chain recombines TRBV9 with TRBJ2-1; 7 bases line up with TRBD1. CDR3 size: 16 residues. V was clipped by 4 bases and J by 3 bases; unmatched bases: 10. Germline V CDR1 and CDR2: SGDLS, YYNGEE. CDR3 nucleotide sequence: TGTGCCAGCAGCCTCGAGCCCGGGACAGTCTACAATGAGCAGTTCTTC. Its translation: CASSLEPGTVYNEQFF.

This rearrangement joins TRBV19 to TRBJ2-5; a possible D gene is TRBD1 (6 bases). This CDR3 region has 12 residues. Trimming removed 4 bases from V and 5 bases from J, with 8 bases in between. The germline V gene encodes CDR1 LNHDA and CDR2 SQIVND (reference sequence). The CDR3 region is CASSNREETQYF. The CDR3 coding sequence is TGTGCCAGTAGTAACAGGGAGGAGACCCAGTACTTC.

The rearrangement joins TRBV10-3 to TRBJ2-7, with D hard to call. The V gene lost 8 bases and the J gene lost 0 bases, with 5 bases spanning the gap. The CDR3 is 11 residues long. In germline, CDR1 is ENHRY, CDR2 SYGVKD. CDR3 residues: CAIGNSYEQYF. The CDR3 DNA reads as TGTGCCATCGGTAACTCCTACGAGCAGTACTTC.

The CDR3 spells CASSLAHGGNEQFF. The CDR3 DNA is TGTGCCAGCAGCTTAGCCCATGGAGGGAATGAGCAGTTCTTC. The chain links TRBV7-9 to TRBJ2-1; perhaps TRBD2 as D (6 bases). With 0 bases removed from V and 7 bases from J, the gap between germline ends came to 10 bases. Germline lookup yields CDR1 SEHNR and CDR2 FQNEAQ (reference sequence). The CDR3 covers 14 residues.

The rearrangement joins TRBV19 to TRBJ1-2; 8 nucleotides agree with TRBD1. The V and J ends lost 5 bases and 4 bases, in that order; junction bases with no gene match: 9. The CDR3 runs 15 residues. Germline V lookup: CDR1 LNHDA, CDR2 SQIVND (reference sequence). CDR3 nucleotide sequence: TGTGCCAGTAGTGTCGGACAGGGAAATAGCTATGGCTACACCTTC. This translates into CASSVGQGNSYGYTF.

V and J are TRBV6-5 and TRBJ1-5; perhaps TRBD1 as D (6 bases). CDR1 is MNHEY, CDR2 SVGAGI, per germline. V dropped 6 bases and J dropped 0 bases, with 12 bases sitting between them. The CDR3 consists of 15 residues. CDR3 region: CASSPGQISNQPQHF. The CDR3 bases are TGTGCCAGCAGCCCCGGACAGATTAGCAATCAGCCCCAGCATTTT.

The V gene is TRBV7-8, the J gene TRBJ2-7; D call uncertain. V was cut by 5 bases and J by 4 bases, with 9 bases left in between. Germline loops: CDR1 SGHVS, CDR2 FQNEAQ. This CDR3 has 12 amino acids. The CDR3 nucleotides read TGTGCCAGCAGCCAACTCGTTTACGAGCAGTACTTC. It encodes CASSQLVYEQYF. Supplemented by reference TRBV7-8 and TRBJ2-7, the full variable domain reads GAGVSQSPRYKVAKRGQDVALRCDPISGHVSLFWYQQALGQGPEFLTYFQNEAQLDKSGLPSDRFFAERPEGSVSTLKIQRTQQEDSAVYLCASSQLVYEQYFGPGTRLTVT.

The CDR3 loop reads CASSKGQGGYGYTF. The CDR3 region has the DNA TGTGCCAGCAGTAAAGGACAGGGAGGATATGGCTACACCTTC. The J gene is TRBJ1-2, the V gene TRBV6-5; 8 positions agree with TRBD1. Unmatched junction bases numbered 7, after V lost 5 bases and J lost 5 bases. The CDR3 consists of 14 residues. CDR1 and CDR2 (germline): MNHEY, SVGAGI.

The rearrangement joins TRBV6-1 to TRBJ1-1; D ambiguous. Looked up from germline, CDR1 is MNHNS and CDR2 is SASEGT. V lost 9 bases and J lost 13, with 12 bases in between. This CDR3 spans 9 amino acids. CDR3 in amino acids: CASTREDFF. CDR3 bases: TGTGCCAGTACGAGGGAGGATTTCTTT.

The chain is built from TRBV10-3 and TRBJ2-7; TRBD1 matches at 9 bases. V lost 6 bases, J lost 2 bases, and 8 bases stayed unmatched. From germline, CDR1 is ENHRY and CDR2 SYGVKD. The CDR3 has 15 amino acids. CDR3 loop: CAIREPGQGTYEQYF. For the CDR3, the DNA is TGTGCCATCAGGGAACCGGGACAGGGAACCTACGAGCAGTACTTC.

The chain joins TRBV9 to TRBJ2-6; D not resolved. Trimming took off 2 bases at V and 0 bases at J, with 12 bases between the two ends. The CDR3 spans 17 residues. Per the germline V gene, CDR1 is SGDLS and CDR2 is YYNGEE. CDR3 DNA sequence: TGTGCCAGCAGCGTTGTTAGCAGGTTCTCTGGGGCCAACGTCCTGACTTTC. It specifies CASSVVSRFSGANVLTF. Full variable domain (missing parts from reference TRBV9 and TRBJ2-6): DSGVTQTPKHLITATGQRVTLRCSPRSGDLSVYWYQQSLDQGLQFLIQYYNGEERAKGNILERFSAQQFPDLHSELNLSSLELGDSALYFCASSVVSRFSGANVLTFGAGSRLTVL.

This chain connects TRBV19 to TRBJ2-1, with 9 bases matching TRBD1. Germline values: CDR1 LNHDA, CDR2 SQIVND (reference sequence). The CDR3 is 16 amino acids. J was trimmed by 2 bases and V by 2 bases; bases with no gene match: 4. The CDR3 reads CASSIHRQGAYNEQFF. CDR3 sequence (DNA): TGTGCCAGTAGTATACATAGACAGGGGGCCTACAATGAGCAGTTCTTC.

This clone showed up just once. The CDR3 DNA is TGTGCCAGCAGCTTACGGACACCTACCTACGAGCAGTACTTC. This translates into CASSLRTPTYEQYF. The chain links TRBV7-2 to TRBJ2-7; TRBD1 might be the D (5 bases). Germline CDR1 and CDR2: SGHTA and FQGNSA. CDR3 length equals 14 residues. The germline V and J ends were trimmed by 2 bases and 2 bases, with 10 bases remaining between them.

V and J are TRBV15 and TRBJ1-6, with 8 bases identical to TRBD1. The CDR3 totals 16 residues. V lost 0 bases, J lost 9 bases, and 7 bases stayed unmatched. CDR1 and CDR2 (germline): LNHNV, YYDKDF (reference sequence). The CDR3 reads CATSRDFGQGFSPLHF. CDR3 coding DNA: TGTGCCACCAGCAGAGATTTCGGACAGGGATTTTCACCCCTCCACTTT.

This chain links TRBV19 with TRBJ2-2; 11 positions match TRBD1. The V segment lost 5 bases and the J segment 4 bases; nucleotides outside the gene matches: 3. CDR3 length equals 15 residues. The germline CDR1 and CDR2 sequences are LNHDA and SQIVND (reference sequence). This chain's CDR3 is CASSLDRGLTGELFF. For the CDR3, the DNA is TGTGCCAGTAGTTTGGACAGGGGGCTCACCGGGGAGCTGTTTTTT.

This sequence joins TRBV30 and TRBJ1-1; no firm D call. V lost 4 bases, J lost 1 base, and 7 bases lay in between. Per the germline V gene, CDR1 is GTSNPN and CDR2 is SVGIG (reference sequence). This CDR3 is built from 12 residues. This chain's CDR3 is CAWIPQNTEAFF. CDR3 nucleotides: TGTGCCTGGATCCCCCAGAACACTGAAGCTTTCTTT.

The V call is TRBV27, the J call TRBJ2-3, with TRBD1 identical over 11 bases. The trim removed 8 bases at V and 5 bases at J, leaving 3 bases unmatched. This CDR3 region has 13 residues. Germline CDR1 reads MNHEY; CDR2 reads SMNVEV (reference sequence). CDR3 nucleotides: TGTGCCAGCTGGACAGGGGGCTTAGATACGCAGTATTTT. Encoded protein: CASWTGGLDTQYF.

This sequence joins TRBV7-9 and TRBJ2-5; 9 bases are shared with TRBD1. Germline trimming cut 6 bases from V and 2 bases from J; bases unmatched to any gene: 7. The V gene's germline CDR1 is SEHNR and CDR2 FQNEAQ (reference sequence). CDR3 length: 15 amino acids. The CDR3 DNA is TGTGCCAGCAGGCCCCGGGACAGGGATCAAGAGACCCAGTACTTC. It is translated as CASRPRDRDQETQYF. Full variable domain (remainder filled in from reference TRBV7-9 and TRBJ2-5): DTGVSQNPRHKITKRGQNVTFRCDPISEHNRLYWYRQTLGQGPEFLTYFQNEAQLEKSRLLSDRFSAERPKGSFSTLEIQRTEQGDSAMYLCASRPRDRDQETQYFGPGTRLLVL.

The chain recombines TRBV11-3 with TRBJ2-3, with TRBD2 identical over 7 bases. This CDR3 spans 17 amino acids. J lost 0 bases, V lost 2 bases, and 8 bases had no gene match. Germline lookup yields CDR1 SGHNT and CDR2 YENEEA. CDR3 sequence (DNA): TGTGCCAGCAGCTTAAGATTTTCGGGAGGAAGCACAGATACGCAGTATTTT. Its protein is CASSLRFSGGSTDTQYF.

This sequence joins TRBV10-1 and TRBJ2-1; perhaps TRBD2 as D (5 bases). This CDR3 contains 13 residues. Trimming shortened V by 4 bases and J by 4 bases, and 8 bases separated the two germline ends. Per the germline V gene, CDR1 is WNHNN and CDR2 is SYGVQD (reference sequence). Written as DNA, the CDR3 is TGCGCCAGCAGTGGCGGAGGATACAATGAGCAGTTCTTC. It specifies CASSGGGYNEQFF.

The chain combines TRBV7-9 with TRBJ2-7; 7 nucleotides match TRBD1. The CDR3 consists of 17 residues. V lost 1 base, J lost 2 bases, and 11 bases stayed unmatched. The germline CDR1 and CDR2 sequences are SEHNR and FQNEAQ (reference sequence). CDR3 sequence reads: CASSLGNTGVLTYEQYF. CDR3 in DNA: TGTGCCAGCAGCTTAGGTAACACAGGGGTCCTTACCTACGAGCAGTACTTC.

The CDR3 reads CSVDPNPGQGNYGYTF. The DNA for the CDR3 is TGCAGCGTTGATCCGAATCCGGGACAGGGGAACTATGGCTACACCTTC. The chain joins TRBV29-1 to TRBJ1-2, with 10 nucleotides matching TRBD1. V lost 3 bases and J lost 2; bases outside the gene matches: 9. The CDR3 sequence is 16 residues long. Germline values: CDR1 SQVTM, CDR2 ANQGSEA. Filled out from reference TRBV29-1 and TRBJ1-2, the complete variable domain reads SAVISQKPSRDICQRGTSLTIQCQVDSQVTMMFWYRQQPGQSLTLIATANQGSEATYESGFVIDKFPISRPNLTFSTLTVSNMSPEDSSIYLCSVDPNPGQGNYGYTFGSGTRLTVV.

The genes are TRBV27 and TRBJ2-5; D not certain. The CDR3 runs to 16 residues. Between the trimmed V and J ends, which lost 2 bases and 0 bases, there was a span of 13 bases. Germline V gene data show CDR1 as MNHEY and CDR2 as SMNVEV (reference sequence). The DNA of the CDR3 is TGTGCCAGCAGTTTAAGTCCCTCAGACGACCAAGAGACCCAGTACTTC. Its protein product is CASSLSPSDDQETQYF.

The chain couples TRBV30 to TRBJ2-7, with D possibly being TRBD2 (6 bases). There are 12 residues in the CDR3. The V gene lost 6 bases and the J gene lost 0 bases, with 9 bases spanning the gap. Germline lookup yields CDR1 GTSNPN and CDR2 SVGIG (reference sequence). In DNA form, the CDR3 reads TGTGCCTGCGCGGGAATCTCCTACGAGCAGTACTTC. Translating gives CACAGISYEQYF.

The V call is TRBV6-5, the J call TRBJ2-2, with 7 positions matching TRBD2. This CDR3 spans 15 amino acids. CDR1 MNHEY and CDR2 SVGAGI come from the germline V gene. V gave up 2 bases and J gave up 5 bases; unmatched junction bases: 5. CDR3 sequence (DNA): TGTGCCAGCAGTTACCTTTCTAGCGGAACCGGGGAGCTGTTTTTT. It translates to CASSYLSSGTGELFF.

The CDR3 is CASSNVAGGLHEQYF. The CDR3 DNA is TGTGCCAGCAGTAACGTAGCGGGAGGACTTCACGAGCAGTACTTC. This sequence joins TRBV2 and TRBJ2-7, with 10 bases lining up with TRBD2. Germline CDR1 is SNHLY and CDR2 is FYNNEI. Trimming removed 5 bases from V and 5 bases from J; junction bases left unmatched: 9. CDR3 length equals 15 residues.

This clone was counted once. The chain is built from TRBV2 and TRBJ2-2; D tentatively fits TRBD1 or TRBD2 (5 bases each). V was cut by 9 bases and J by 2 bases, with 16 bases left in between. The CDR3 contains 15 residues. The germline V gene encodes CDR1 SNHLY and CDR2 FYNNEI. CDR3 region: CASIRDRGNTGELFF. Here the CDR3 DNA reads TGTGCCAGTATAAGGGATCGGGGCAACACCGGGGAGCTGTTTTTT. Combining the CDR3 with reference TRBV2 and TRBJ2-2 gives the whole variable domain EPEVTQTPSHQVTQMGQEVILRCVPISNHLYFYWYRQILGQKVEFLVSFYNNEISEKSEIFDDQFSVERPDGSNFTLKIRSTKLEDSAMYFCASIRDRGNTGELFFGEGSRLTVL.

The CDR3 protein is CASSIDWGAGGYEQYF. CDR3 nucleotides: TGTGCCAGTAGTATTGATTGGGGTGCCGGGGGCTACGAGCAGTACTTC. The chain links TRBV19 to TRBJ2-7; D might be TRBD2 (6 bases). Trimming removed 3 bases at V and 3 bases at J, with 18 bases between. Germline V lookup: CDR1 LNHDA, CDR2 SQIVND (reference sequence). CDR3 size: 16 residues.

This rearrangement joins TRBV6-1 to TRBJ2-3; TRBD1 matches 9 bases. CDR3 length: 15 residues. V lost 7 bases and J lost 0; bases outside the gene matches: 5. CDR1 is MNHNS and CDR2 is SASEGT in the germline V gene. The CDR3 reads CASKKDRGSTDTQYF. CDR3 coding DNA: TGTGCCAGCAAGAAGGACAGGGGAAGCACAGATACGCAGTATTTT.

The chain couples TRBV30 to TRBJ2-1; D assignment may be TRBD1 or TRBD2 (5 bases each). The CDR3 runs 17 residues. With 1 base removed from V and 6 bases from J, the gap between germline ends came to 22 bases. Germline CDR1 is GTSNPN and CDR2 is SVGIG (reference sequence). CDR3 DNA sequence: TGTGCCTGGAGTGCCCATGAGGTGGGGCGGAGGCCCAATGAGCAGTTCTTC. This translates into CAWSAHEVGRRPNEQFF. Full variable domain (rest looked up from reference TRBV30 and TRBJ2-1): SQTIHQWPATLVQPVGSPLSLECTVEGTSNPNLYWYRQAAGRGLQLLFYSVGIGQISSEVPQNLSASRPQDRQFILSSKKLLLSDSGFYLCAWSAHEVGRRPNEQFFGPGTRLTVL.

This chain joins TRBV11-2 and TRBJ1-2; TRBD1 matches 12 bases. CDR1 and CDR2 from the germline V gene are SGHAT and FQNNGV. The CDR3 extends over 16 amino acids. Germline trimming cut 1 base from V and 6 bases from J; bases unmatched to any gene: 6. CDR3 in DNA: TGTGCCAGCAGCTTAGTAGGGACAGGGGGCCGCAATGGCTACACCTTC. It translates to CASSLVGTGGRNGYTF.

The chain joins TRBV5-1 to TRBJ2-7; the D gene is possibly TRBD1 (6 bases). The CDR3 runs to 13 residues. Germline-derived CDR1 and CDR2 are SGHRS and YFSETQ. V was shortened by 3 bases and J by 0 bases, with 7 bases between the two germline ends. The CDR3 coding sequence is TGCGCCAGCAGCTCGGACAGCTCCTACGAGCAGTACTTC. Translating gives CASSSDSSYEQYF. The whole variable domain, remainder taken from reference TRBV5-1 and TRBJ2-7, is KAGVTQTPRYLIKTRGQQVTLSCSPISGHRSVSWYQQTPGQGLQFLFEYFSETQRNKGNFPGRFSGRQFSNSRSEMNVSTLELGDSALYLCASSSDSSYEQYFGPGTRLTVT.